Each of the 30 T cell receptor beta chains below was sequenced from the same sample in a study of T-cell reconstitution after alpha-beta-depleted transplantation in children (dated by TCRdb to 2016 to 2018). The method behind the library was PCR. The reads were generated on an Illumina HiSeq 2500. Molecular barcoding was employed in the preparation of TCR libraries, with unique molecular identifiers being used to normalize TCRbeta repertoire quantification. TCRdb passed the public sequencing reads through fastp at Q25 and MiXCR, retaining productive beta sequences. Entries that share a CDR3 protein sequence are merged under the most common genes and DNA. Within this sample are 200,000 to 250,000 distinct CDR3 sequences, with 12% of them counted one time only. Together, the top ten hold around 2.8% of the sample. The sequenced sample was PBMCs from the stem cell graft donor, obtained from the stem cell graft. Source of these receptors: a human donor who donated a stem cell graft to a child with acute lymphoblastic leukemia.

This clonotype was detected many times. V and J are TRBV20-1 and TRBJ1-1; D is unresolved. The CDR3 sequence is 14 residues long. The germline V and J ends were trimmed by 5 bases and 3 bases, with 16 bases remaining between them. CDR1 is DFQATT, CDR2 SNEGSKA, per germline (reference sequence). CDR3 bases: TGCAGTGCTGTACCTGGAACCTCTTACACTGAAGCTTTCTTT. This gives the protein CSAVPGTSYTEAFF.

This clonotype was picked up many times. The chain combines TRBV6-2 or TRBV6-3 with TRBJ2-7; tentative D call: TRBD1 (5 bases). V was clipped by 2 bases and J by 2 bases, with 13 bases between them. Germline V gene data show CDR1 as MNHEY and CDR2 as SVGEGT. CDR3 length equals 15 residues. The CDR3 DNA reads TGTGCCAGCAGTTACCGCCCCGACAGTCCCTACGAGCAGTACTTC. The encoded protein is CASSYRPDSPYEQYF.

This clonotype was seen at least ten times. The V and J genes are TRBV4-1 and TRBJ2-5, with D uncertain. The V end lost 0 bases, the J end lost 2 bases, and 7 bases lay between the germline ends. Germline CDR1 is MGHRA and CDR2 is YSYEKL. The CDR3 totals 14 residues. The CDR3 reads CASSQDASQETQYF. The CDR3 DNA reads TGCGCCAGCAGCCAAGATGCGTCGCAAGAGACCCAGTACTTC.

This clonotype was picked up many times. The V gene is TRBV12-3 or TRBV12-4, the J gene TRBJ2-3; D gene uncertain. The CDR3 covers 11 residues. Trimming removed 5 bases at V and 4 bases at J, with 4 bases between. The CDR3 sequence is CASSTPDTQYF. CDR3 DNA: TGTGCCAGCAGTACCCCAGATACGCAGTATTTT.

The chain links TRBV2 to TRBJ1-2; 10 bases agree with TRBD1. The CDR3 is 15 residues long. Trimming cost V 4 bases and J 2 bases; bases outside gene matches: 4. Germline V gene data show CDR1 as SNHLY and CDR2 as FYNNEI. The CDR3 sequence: CASSGVGQGNYGYTF. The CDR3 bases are TGTGCCAGCAGTGGCGTGGGACAGGGGAACTATGGCTACACCTTC. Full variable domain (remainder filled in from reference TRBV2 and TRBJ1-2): EPEVTQTPSHQVTQMGQEVILRCVPISNHLYFYWYRQILGQKVEFLVSFYNNEISEKSEIFDDQFSVERPDGSNFTLKIRSTKLEDSAMYFCASSGVGQGNYGYTFGSGTRLTVV.

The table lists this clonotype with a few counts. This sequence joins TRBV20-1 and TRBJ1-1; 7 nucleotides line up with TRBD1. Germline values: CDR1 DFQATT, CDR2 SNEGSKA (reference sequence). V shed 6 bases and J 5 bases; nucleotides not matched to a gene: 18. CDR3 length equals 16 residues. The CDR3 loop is CSARKTGNTLGTEAFF. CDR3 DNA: TGCAGTGCACGGAAGACAGGGAACACCTTGGGTACTGAAGCTTTCTTT.

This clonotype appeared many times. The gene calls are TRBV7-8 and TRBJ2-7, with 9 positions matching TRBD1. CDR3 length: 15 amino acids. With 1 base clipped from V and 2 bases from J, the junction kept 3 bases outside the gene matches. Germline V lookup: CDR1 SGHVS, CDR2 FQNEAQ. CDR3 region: CASSLDWTGAYEQYF. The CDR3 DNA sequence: TGTGCCAGCAGCTTAGACTGGACAGGGGCCTACGAGCAGTACTTC.

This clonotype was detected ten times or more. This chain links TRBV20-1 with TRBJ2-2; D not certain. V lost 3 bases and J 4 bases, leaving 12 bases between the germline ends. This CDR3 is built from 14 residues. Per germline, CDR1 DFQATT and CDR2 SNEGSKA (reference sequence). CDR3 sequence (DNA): TGCAGTGCTAGGGATAATAAGGGCACCGGGGAGCTGTTTTTT. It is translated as CSARDNKGTGELFF.

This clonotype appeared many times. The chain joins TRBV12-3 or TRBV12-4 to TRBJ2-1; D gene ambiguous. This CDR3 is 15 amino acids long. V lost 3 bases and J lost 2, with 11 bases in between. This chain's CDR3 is CASSFSGYPYNEQFF. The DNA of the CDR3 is TGTGCCAGCAGTTTCTCGGGCTACCCCTACAATGAGCAGTTCTTC.

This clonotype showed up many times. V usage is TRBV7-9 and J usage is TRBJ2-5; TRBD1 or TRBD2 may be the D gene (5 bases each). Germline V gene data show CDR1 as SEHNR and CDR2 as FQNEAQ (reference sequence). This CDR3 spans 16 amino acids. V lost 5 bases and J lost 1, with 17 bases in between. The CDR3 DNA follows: TGTGCCAGCAGCCCACGGGGCGACAGATTCCAAGAGACCCAGTACTTC. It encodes CASSPRGDRFQETQYF.

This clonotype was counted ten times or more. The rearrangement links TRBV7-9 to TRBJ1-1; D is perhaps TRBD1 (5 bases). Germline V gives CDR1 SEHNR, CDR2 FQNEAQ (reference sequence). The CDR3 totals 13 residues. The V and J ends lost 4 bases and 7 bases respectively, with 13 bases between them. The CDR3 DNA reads TGTGCCAGCAGCTCCTCCGGGGGATTTGAAGCTTTCTTT. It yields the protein CASSSSGGFEAFF. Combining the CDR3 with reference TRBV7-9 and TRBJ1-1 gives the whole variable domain DTGVSQNPRHKITKRGQNVTFRCDPISEHNRLYWYRQTLGQGPEFLTYFQNEAQLEKSRLLSDRFSAERPKGSFSTLEIQRTEQGDSAMYLCASSSSGGFEAFFGQGTRLTVV.

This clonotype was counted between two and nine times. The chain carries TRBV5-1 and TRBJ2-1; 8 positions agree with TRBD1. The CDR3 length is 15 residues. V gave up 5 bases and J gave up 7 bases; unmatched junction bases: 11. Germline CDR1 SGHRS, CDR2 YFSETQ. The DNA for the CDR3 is TGCGCCAGCAGTATTAGCCAGGGGGCGCAGAATGAGCAGTTCTTC. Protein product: CASSISQGAQNEQFF.

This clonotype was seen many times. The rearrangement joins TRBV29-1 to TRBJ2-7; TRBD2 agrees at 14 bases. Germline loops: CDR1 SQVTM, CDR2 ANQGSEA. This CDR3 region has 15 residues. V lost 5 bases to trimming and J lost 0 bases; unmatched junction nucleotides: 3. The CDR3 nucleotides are TGCAGCGTTTTTGGGACTAGCGGGAGCTCCTACGAGCAGTACTTC. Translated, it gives CSVFGTSGSSYEQYF.

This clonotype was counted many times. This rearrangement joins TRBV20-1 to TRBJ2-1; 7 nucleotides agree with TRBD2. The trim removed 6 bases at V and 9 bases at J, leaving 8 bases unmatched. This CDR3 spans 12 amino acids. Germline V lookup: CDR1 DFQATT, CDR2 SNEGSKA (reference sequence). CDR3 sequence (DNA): TGCAGTGCCACCCGGACTAGTTTTGAGCAGTTCTTC. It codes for CSATRTSFEQFF.

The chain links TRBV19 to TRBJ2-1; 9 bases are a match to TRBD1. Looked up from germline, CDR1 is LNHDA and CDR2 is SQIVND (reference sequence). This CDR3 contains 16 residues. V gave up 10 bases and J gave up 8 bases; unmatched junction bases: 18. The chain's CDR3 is CATLALGTGSSYEQFF. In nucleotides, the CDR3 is TGTGCCACCCTCGCCCTCGGGACAGGGTCTAGCTATGAGCAGTTCTTC.

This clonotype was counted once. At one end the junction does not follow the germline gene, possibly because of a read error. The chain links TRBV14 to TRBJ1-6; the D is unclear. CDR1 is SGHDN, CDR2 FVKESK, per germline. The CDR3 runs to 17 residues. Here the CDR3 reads CVSSQEFAFTSNSPLHF. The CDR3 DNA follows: TGTGTCAGCAGCCAAGAGTTTGCGTTTACTAGTAATTCACCCCTCCACTTT.

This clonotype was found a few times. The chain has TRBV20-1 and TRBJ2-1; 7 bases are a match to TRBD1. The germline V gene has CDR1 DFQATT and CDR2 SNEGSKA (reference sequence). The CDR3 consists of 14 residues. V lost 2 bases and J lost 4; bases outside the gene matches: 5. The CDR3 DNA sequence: TGCAGTGCTAGAAGACCGGGACAGTACAATGAGCAGTTCTTC. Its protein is CSARRPGQYNEQFF.

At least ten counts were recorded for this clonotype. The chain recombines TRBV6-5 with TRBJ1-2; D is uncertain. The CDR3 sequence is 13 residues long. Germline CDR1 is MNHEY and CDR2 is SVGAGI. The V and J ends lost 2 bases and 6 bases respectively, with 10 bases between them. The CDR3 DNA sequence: TGTGCCAGCAGTTACACGGGGAAGGATGGCTACACCTTC. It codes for CASSYTGKDGYTF.

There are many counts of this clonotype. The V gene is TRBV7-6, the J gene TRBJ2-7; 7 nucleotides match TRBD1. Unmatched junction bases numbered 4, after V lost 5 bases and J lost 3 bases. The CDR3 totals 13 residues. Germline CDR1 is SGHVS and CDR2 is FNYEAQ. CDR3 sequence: CASSTAGGYEQYF. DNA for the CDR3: TGTGCCAGCAGCACGGCAGGGGGCTACGAGCAGTACTTC.

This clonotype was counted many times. In DNA form, the CDR3 reads TGTGCCAGCAGTTTATCTGGGACAGGGGTTCAGCCCCAGCATTTT. Translation: CASSLSGTGVQPQHF. The chain joins TRBV27 to TRBJ1-5; TRBD1 matches at 10 bases. Germline V lookup: CDR1 MNHEY, CDR2 SMNVEV (reference sequence). Losses at the gene ends were 0 bases for V and 6 bases for J; bases not matched to a gene: 2. The CDR3 loop spans 15 amino acids.

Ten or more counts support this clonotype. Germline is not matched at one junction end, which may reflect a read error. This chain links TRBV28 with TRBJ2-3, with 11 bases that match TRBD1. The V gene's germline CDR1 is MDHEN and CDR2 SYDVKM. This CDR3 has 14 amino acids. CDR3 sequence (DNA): TGTGCCAGCAGTTTATCGGTTGGGGACAGGGGGAAGAATTTT. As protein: CASSLSVGDRGKNF.

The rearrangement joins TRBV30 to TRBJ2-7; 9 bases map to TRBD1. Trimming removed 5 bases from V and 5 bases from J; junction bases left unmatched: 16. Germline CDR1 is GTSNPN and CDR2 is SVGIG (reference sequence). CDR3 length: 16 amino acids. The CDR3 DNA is TGTGCCTGGTTGCCGGGACAGGGTATCGGGGTGGACGAGCAGTACTTC. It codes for CAWLPGQGIGVDEQYF.

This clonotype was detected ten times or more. DNA for the CDR3: TGTGCCAGTAGTATAGGGGGGAACGGCGGCAATCAGCCCCAGCATTTT. The encoded protein is CASSIGGNGGNQPQHF. This chain uses TRBV19 with TRBJ1-5; TRBD1 might be the D (5 bases). The CDR3 spans 16 residues. Trimming took 1 base from V and 2 from J, leaving 12 bases between them. The V gene's germline CDR1 is LNHDA and CDR2 SQIVND (reference sequence). Full variable domain (rest looked up from reference TRBV19 and TRBJ1-5): DGGITQSPKYLFRKEGQNVTLSCEQNLNHDAMYWYRQDPGQGLRLIYYSQIVNDFQKGDIAEGYSVSREKKESFPLTVTSAQKNPTAFYLCASSIGGNGGNQPQHFGDGTRLSIL.

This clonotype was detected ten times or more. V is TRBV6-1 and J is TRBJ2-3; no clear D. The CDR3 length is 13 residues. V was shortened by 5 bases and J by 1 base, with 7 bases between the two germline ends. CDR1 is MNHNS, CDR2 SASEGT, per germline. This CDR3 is CASSRQRTDTQYF. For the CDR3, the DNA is TGTGCCAGCAGTAGGCAGCGCACAGATACGCAGTATTTT.

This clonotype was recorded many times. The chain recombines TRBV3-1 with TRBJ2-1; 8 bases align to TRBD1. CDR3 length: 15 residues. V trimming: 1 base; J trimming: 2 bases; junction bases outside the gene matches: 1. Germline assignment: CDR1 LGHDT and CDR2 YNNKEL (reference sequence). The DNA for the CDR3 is TGTGCCAGCAGCCAAGGACAGGGGACCTACAATGAGCAGTTCTTC. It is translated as CASSQGQGTYNEQFF.

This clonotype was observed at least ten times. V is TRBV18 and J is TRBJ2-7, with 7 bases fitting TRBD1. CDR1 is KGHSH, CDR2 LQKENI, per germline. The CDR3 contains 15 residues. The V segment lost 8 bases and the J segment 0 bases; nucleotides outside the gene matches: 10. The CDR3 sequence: CASTLDRERSYEQYF. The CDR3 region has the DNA TGTGCCAGCACTTTAGACAGGGAACGCTCCTACGAGCAGTACTTC.

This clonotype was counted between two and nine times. The CDR3 bases are TGTGCCTGGAGTGTTGACAGCGATCAGCCCCAGCATTTT. Amino acid sequence: CAWSVDSDQPQHF. V usage is TRBV30 and J usage is TRBJ1-5; D perhaps matches TRBD1 (5 bases). Germline CDR1 and CDR2: GTSNPN and SVGIG (reference sequence). This CDR3 region has 13 residues. Deletions cut 0 bases from V and 5 bases from J, with 8 bases between.

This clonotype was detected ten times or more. CDR3 nucleotide sequence: TGTGCCAGCAGCTTAGGAGCGGGAGGGGCGTACAATGAGCAGTTCTTC. Protein: CASSLGAGGAYNEQFF. The V and J genes are TRBV7-2 and TRBJ2-1, with TRBD2 matching 10 bases. Trimming at V came to 1 base and at J to 4 bases, leaving 4 bases not matched to a gene. The germline gives CDR1 SGHTA, CDR2 FQGNSA. The CDR3 spans 16 residues.

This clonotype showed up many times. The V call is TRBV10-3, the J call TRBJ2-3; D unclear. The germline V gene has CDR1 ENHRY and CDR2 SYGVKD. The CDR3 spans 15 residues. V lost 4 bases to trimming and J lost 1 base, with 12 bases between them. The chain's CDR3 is CAISVSTFRTDTQYF. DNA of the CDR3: TGTGCCATCAGTGTTTCGACGTTTCGCACAGATACGCAGTATTTT.

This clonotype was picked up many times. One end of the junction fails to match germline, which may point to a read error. Here the CDR3 DNA reads TGTGCCACCAGCAGAGGGGACAGGGATGGACACACCATATATTTT. It yields the protein CATSRGDRDGHTIYF. This chain links TRBV15 with TRBJ1-3; 9 bases are a match to TRBD1. Germline V gene sequence: CDR1 LNHNV, CDR2 YYDKDF (reference sequence). The CDR3 consists of 15 residues.